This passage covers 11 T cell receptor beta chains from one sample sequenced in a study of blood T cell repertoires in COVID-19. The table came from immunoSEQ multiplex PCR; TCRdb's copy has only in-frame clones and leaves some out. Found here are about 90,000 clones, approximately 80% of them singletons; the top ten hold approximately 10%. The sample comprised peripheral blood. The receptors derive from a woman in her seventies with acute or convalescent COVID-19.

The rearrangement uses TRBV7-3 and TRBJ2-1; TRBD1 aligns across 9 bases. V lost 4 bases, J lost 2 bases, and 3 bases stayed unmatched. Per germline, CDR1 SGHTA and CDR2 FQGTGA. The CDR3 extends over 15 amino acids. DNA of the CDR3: TGTGCCAGCAGCTCCGGACAGGGGCCCTACAATGAGCAGTTCTTC. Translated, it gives CASSSGQGPYNEQFF.

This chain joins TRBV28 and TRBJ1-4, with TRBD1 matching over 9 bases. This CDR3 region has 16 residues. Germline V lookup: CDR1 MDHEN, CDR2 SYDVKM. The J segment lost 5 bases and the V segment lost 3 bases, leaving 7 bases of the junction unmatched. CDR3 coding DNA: TGTGCCAGCAGTTTTAGACGCGGACAGGGGAATGAAAAACTGTTTTTT. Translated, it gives CASSFRRGQGNEKLFF.

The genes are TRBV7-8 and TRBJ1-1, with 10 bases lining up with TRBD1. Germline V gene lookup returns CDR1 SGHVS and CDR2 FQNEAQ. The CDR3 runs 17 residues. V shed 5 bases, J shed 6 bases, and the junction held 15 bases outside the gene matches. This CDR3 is CASSNRDRGYVHSEAFF. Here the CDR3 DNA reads TGTGCCAGCAGCAACCGGGACAGGGGATACGTACACTCTGAAGCTTTCTTT.

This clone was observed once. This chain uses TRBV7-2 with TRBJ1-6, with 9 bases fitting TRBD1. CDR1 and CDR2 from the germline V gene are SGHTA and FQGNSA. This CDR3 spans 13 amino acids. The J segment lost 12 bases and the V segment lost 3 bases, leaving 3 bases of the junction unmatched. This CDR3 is CASSLDRGLPLHF. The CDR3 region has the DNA TGTGCCAGCAGCTTGGACAGGGGATTACCCCTCCACTTT.

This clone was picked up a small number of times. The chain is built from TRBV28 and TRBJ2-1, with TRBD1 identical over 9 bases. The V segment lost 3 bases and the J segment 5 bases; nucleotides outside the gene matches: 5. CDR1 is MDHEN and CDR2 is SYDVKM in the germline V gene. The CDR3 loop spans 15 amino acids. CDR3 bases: TGTGCCAGCAGTTTCCCTGGGACAGGGCACAATGAGCAGTTCTTC. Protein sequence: CASSFPGTGHNEQFF.

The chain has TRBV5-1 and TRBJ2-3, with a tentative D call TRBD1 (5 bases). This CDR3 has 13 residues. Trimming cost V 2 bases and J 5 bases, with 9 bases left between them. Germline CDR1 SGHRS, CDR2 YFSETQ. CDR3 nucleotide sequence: TGCGCCAGCAGCTTTAGGGGTCAAGATACGCAGTATTTT. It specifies CASSFRGQDTQYF.

Here the CDR3 DNA reads TGTGCCAGCTCACGGGCGGGGCCCTCCTACAATGAGCAGTTCTTC. As protein: CASSRAGPSYNEQFF. This sequence joins TRBV18 and TRBJ2-1; tentative D call: TRBD2 (6 bases). Per germline, CDR1 KGHSH and CDR2 LQKENI. V lost 4 bases and J 0 bases, leaving 10 bases between the germline ends. The CDR3 has 15 amino acids.

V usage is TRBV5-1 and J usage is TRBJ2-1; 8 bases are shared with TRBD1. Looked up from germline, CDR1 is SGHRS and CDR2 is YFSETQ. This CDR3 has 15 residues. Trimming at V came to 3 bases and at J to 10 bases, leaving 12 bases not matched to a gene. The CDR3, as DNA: TGCGCCAGCAGCTCACGGACAGGGTCGGTTACGGAGCAGTTCTTC. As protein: CASSSRTGSVTEQFF.

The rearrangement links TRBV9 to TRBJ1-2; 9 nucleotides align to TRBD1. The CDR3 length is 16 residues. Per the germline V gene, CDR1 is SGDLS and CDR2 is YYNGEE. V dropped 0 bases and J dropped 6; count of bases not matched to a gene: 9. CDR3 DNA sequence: TGTGCCAGCAGCGTAGATTCGTTTTGGGACAGGGATGGCTACACCTTC. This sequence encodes CASSVDSFWDRDGYTF.

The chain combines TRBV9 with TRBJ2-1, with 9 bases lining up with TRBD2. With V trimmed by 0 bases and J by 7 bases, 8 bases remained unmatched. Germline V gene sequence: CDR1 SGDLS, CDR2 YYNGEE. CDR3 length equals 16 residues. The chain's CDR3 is CASSVGLAGAENEQFF. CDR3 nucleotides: TGTGCCAGCAGCGTAGGGTTAGCGGGAGCCGAGAATGAGCAGTTCTTC.

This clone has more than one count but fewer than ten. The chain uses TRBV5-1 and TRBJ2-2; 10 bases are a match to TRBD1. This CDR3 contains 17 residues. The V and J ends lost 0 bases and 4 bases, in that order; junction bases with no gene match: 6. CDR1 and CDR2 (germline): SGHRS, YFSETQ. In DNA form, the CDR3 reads TGCGCCAGCAGCTTGGGACAGGGGGCGCGAGGCACCGGGGAGCTGTTTTTT. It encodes CASSLGQGARGTGELFF.